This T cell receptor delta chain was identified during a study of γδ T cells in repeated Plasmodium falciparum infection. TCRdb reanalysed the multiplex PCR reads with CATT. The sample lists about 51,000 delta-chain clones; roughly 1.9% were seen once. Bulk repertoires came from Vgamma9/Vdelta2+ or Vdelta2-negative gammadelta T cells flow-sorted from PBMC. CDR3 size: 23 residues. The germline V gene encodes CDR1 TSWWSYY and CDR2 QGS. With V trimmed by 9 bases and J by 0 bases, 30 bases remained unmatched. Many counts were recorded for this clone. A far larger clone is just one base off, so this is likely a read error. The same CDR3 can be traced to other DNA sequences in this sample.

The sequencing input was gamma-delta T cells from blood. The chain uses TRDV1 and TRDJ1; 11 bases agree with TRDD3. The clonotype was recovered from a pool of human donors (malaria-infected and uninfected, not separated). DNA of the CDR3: TGTGCTCTCGGGTCAACTTGGGCGGCTCCCTTCCTGTTTGGGGGATACGACACCGATAAACTCATCTTT. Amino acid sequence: CALGSTWAAPFLFGGYDTDKLIF.